This T cell receptor beta chain derives from a study of beta chain features in type 1 diabetes listed by TCRdb under 2018. Describing the broader study: Mean age, gender distribution, total cell number and subset yield did not differ between patients and healthy donors. Across all samples, approximately 98,000,000 sorted cells were examined, and cell number per subset correlated strongly with RNA yield. The study compared TCRB repertoires of sorted circulating CD4+ T cell subsets between recently diagnosed type 1 diabetes patients and matched healthy donors. Whereas all 30 or so donors provided naive and central memory subsets, regulatory and stem cell-like memory subsets were isolated from just 8 patients and roughly eight healthy donors. Beyond this particular receptor, the publication reports: HLA sub-analyses involved small numbers of individuals, so any influence of HLA type on TCRB rearrangement remained unresolved. Shorter templates might have been favored by PCR, but patient and control samples were amplified and corrected together, so both groups would have been affected equally by any skew. Sequencing cDNA rather than genomic DNA could over-represent highly expressing activated cells, although activation and CD3 levels did not differ between groups. At VDJ recombination sites, type 1 diabetes patients had fewer insertions and more deleted nucleotides, which implies abnormalities in thymic rearrangement. The naive, central memory and regulatory TCRB repertoires appeared to resemble one another more closely among patients than among healthy donors. A moderate but significant shortening of TCRB CDR3 length was observed in type 1 diabetes patients in all four CD4+ subsets.

Only one count was recorded for this clone. The antigen this receptor binds is unknown. The sample holds no much larger clone one base away, and base qualities are not on file. The High Capacity cDNA Reverse Transcription Kit was used to reverse transcribe all of the isolated RNA, meaning that expressed TCRB transcripts were what got sequenced. Deep immunoSEQ sequencing was applied to naive, central memory and regulatory T cell samples, giving an average of roughly 3.5 million total reads per sample. Sorted cells were lysed in RLT buffer and RNA was extracted with DNase-treated RNeasy Micro or Mini kits, depending on cell number. To prevent cross-contamination, each cell subset was processed individually, whereas patient and healthy donor samples were processed jointly. The immunoSEQ multiplex PCR was used to amplify TCRB sequences from cDNA, generating 87-bp fragments that spanned the CDR3 region. Amplicons were sequenced on the Illumina HiSeq platform. The authors processed their data as follows. Synthetic template baselines were used to correct PCR bias computationally, reads within Hamming distance 2 were collapsed, and singletons that could not be merged were discarded. Reads were aligned against IMGT so that V, D and J genes, CDR3 length and insertions or deletions at six rearrangement sites could be assigned. Within each subset, clonotype counts were normalized to sorted cell number, after which true diversity and Gini coefficients were computed with the tcR R package. Repertoire sharing was quantified using the overlap coefficient calculated on TCRB nucleotide sequences. Out-of-frame TCRB sequences from naive cells were analyzed to stand in for the pre-selection repertoire. TCRdb's version of the immuneACCESS table is confined to in-frame rearrangements and falls short of the full clone set. An unresolved V gene accounts for under half of the shortfall where checked; the remainder is of unknown origin. The V and J calls and clone size come from that table; D and trimming were worked out from the DNA. For this sample the table gives 250,000 or so clones, of which approximately 70% were detected only once. The top ten clonotypes cover around 0.057% of the sample.

From each donor, a single peripheral blood sample of about 116 mL on average was drawn into heparinised tubes. Using a panel that included CD45RO, CCR7, CD25, CD127, CD95 and CD27, naive, central memory, regulatory and stem cell-like memory CD4+ T cells were sorted on a BD FACSAria II. All sorted populations exceeded 95% purity. PBMCs were isolated right away by Lymphoprep density gradient centrifugation and were stained directly, without culture. So that batch effects would be minimized, each experiment stained and sorted samples in pairs, pairing one healthy donor with one patient. CDR1 and CDR2 were assigned from the germline V gene (reference sequence) as LNHDA and SQIVND. The CDR3 contains 15 residues, cysteine and phenylalanine counted. The sequence is cut down to CDR3 DNA, 45 bases in frame from base 1. V gives up 3 bases and J gives up 5 bases, and the segment between their germline ends measures 14 bases.

The sequence came from a man younger than 40 in good health. The sample consisted of naive CD4+ T cells from blood. This sample's cell subset or site label indicates: true naive CD4+ T cells. Recombination joined TRBV19 with TRBJ2-1; perhaps TRBD1 is the D gene, with 5 bases matching. The base sequence is TGTGCCAGTAGTATTGGCCAGGGCTGGGACAATGAGCAGTTCTTC. This yields the protein CASSIGQGWDNEQFF. Supplemented by the reference TRBV19 and TRBJ2-1 proteins around the CDR3, the complete variable domain is DGGITQSPKYLFRKEGQNVTLSCEQNLNHDAMYWYRQDPGQGLRLIYYSQIVNDFQKGDIAEGYSVSREKKESFPLTVTSAQKNPTAFYLCASSIGQGWDNEQFFGPGTRLTVL.